The 30 T cell receptor beta chains below come from one sample, sequenced in a study of blood T cell repertoires in COVID-19. The protocol was immunoSEQ multiplex PCR, while the TCRdb copy is restricted to in-frame clones and leaves out a portion. The table records approximately 150,000 clones, around 84% of them present only once. The sample taken for sequencing was PBMCs or T cells enriched from blood (not recorded which). The receptors were gathered from a woman in her forties or fifties who had recovered from COVID-19.

The genes are TRBV2 and TRBJ2-3, with TRBD2 identical over 13 bases. Trimming cost V 3 bases and J 5 bases; bases outside gene matches: 5. The CDR3 is 16 residues long. Per germline, CDR1 SNHLY and CDR2 FYNNEI. CDR3 nucleotides: TGTGCCAGCAGTGATTGGACTAGCGGGAGCGGAGATACGCAGTATTTT. As protein: CASSDWTSGSGDTQYF.

This clone was counted only a few times. The chain links TRBV19 to TRBJ1-5; D unresolved. This CDR3 spans 15 amino acids. Germline lookup yields CDR1 LNHDA and CDR2 SQIVND (reference sequence). V was shortened by 2 bases and J by 4 bases, with 12 bases between the two germline ends. CDR3 nucleotide sequence: TGTGCCAGTAGTATAACGAGGGTGGGGAATCAGCCCCAGCATTTT. Protein: CASSITRVGNQPQHF.

This rearrangement joins TRBV10-3 to TRBJ2-2, with D perhaps TRBD2 (5 bases). The CDR3 sequence is 12 residues long. Germline V gene data show CDR1 as ENHRY and CDR2 as SYGVKD. Trimming took 11 bases from V and 5 from J, leaving 12 bases between them. The CDR3 protein is CASSEGTGELFF. CDR3 sequence (DNA): TGTGCCTCCTCAGAGGGAACCGGGGAGCTGTTTTTT.

V usage is TRBV9 and J usage is TRBJ2-7; D might be TRBD2 (6 bases). This CDR3 region has 14 residues. The germline CDR1 and CDR2 sequences are SGDLS and YYNGEE. V was clipped by 4 bases and J by 6 bases, with 17 bases between them. CDR3 nucleotide sequence: TGTGCCAGCAGCCCGGGACTCCACTCCACCGAGCAGTACTTC. Residues: CASSPGLHSTEQYF.

The J gene is TRBJ2-7, the V gene TRBV9; D perhaps matches TRBD1 (5 bases). Germline V gene lookup returns CDR1 SGDLS and CDR2 YYNGEE. With 4 bases removed from V and 5 bases from J, the gap between germline ends came to 13 bases. The CDR3 sequence is 13 residues long. This CDR3 is CASSSGAFDEQYF. The CDR3 nucleotides are TGTGCCAGCAGCTCTGGGGCCTTTGACGAGCAGTACTTC.

This clone was detected only a few times. The CDR3 region is CASSLVAGSTGYTF. For the CDR3, the DNA is TGTGCCAGCAGCTTAGTAGCGGGTTCGACTGGCTACACCTTC. The chain has TRBV11-2 and TRBJ1-2; D is undetermined. The CDR3 has 14 residues. V lost 1 base, J lost 7 bases, and 13 bases lay in between. Germline V lookup: CDR1 SGHAT, CDR2 FQNNGV.

The chain combines TRBV27 with TRBJ1-5; the D is unclear. The CDR3 loop spans 13 amino acids. The germline V gene has CDR1 MNHEY and CDR2 SMNVEV (reference sequence). Trimming removed 4 bases from V and 3 bases from J, with 7 bases in between. CDR3 sequence (DNA): TGTGCCAGCAGTTCCGGGTACAATCAGCCCCAGCATTTT. It codes for CASSSGYNQPQHF.

The rearrangement joins TRBV19 to TRBJ1-4, with TRBD1 identical over 9 bases. The CDR3 loop spans 15 amino acids. Germline lookup yields CDR1 LNHDA and CDR2 SQIVND (reference sequence). With V trimmed by 6 bases and J by 5 bases, 7 bases remained unmatched. The DNA of the CDR3 is TGTGCCAGTAGCGAACCGGGACAGGGCAATGAAAAACTGTTTTTT. Its protein is CASSEPGQGNEKLFF.

The chain couples TRBV19 to TRBJ1-1; 7 nucleotides match TRBD1. Germline loops: CDR1 LNHDA, CDR2 SQIVND (reference sequence). This CDR3 is 17 amino acids long. V lost 3 bases and J lost 5; bases outside the gene matches: 15. The chain's CDR3 is CASSIWRQGGGITEAFF. The CDR3 nucleotides are TGTGCCAGTAGTATTTGGCGACAGGGTGGTGGTATTACTGAAGCTTTCTTT. The full variable domain, completed using reference TRBV19 and TRBJ1-1, is DGGITQSPKYLFRKEGQNVTLSCEQNLNHDAMYWYRQDPGQGLRLIYYSQIVNDFQKGDIAEGYSVSREKKESFPLTVTSAQKNPTAFYLCASSIWRQGGGITEAFFGQGTRLTVV.

The rearrangement joins TRBV5-1 to TRBJ1-1; D not certain. The length of the CDR3 is 13 residues. CDR1 and CDR2 (germline): SGHRS, YFSETQ. The V end lost 9 bases, the J end lost 1 base, and 13 bases lay between the germline ends. For the CDR3, the DNA is TGCGCCACCCGCCCCTACCCGAACACTGAAGCTTTCTTT. As protein: CATRPYPNTEAFF.

With regard to this clone: Other nucleotide sequences from this sample produce the same CDR3. The CDR3, as DNA: TGTGCCAGCAGCTTGGGCAGCTCCTACGAGCAGTACTTC. Translated, it gives CASSLGSSYEQYF. The V gene is TRBV5-5, the J gene TRBJ2-7; D unclear. Trimming left V 0 bases short and J 0 bases short, with 4 bases between. The CDR3 runs 13 residues. Germline CDR1 is SGHKS and CDR2 is YYEKEE (reference sequence).

The V and J genes are TRBV28 and TRBJ1-2, with a weak D call TRBD1 (6 bases). Germline assignment: CDR1 MDHEN and CDR2 SYDVKM. The CDR3 is 13 amino acids. V lost 7 bases, J lost 6 bases, and 15 bases lay in between. CDR3 DNA sequence: TGTGCCAGCAACCCCTGGGGGCCCAATGGCTACACCTTC. The encoded protein is CASNPWGPNGYTF.

The rearrangement links TRBV6-1 to TRBJ2-3, with 9 positions matching TRBD2. This CDR3 has 16 amino acids. Germline lookup yields CDR1 MNHNS and CDR2 SASEGT. J was trimmed by 5 bases and V by 4 bases; bases with no gene match: 10. CDR3 nucleotides: TGTGCCAGCAGTGGGAGGCTGCGGGGGGGCAGAGATACGCAGTATTTT. Its protein is CASSGRLRGGRDTQYF.

This clone was found a few times. The chain couples TRBV7-2 to TRBJ1-3; 9 bases are shared with TRBD1. The V gene's germline CDR1 is SGHTA and CDR2 FQGNSA. This CDR3 has 15 residues. The V and J ends lost 5 bases and 1 base, in that order; junction bases with no gene match: 3. This chain's CDR3 is CASSPGTGSGNTIYF. The DNA of the CDR3 is TGTGCCAGCAGCCCGGGGACAGGGTCTGGAAACACCATATATTTT.

In DNA, the CDR3 is TGTGCCAGCAGTTTAATGGACAGAAGTAATCAACTACAGCATTTT. The encoded protein is CASSLMDRSNQLQHF. This chain uses TRBV28 with TRBJ1-5; D perhaps matches TRBD1 (6 bases). The CDR3 length is 15 residues. Trimming removed 2 bases at V and 13 bases at J, with 21 bases between. The germline CDR1 and CDR2 sequences are MDHEN and SYDVKM.

The V call is TRBV6-5, the J call TRBJ1-3; no definite D call. The CDR3 extends over 16 amino acids. Germline V gene lookup returns CDR1 MNHEY and CDR2 SVGAGI. V was clipped by 0 bases and J by 4 bases, with 13 bases between them. CDR3 DNA sequence: TGTGCCAGCAGTTACTCGACATTACAAGGAGGAAACACCATATATTTT. Amino acids: CASSYSTLQGGNTIYF.

The chain joins TRBV6-5 to TRBJ1-1; a possible D gene is TRBD1 (5 bases). Looked up from germline, CDR1 is MNHEY and CDR2 is SVGAGI. V dropped 10 bases and J dropped 5 bases, with 17 bases sitting between them. This CDR3 spans 13 amino acids. The CDR3, as DNA: TGTGCCACCGGGGAGGACATAATGACTGAAGCTTTCTTT. Residues: CATGEDIMTEAFF.

This rearrangement joins TRBV19 to TRBJ2-3; possibly TRBD2 for D (5 bases). Trimming stripped 3 bases from V and 5 bases from J, with 9 bases between. CDR1 is LNHDA, CDR2 SQIVND, per germline (reference sequence). CDR3 length: 13 residues. In DNA form, the CDR3 reads TGTGCCAGTAGTATGGACTTTGAAGATACGCAGTATTTT. This translates into CASSMDFEDTQYF.

V usage is TRBV7-2 and J usage is TRBJ1-1; D gene ambiguous. Per the germline V gene, CDR1 is SGHTA and CDR2 is FQGNSA. V lost 8 bases to trimming and J lost 0 bases, with 7 bases between them. The length of the CDR3 is 12 residues. This CDR3 reads CASGPMNTEAFF. CDR3 nucleotide sequence: TGTGCCAGCGGGCCCATGAACACTGAAGCTTTCTTT. Filled out from reference TRBV7-2 and TRBJ1-1, the complete variable domain reads GAGVSQSPSNKVTEKGKDVELRCDPISGHTALYWYRQSLGQGLEFLIYFQGNSAPDKSGLPSDRFSAERTGGSVSTLTIQRTQQEDSAVYLCASGPMNTEAFFGQGTRLTVV.

In its sample, this clone was seen once. The rearrangement links TRBV27 to TRBJ2-3; tentative D call: TRBD2 (6 bases). Germline V gene sequence: CDR1 MNHEY, CDR2 SMNVEV (reference sequence). The V gene lost 5 bases and the J gene lost 0 bases, with 12 bases spanning the gap. The CDR3 is made up of 15 amino acids. CDR3 coding DNA: TGTGCCAGCAGTAGGCGGGATGAAAGCACAGATACGCAGTATTTT. Protein product: CASSRRDESTDTQYF.

The chain links TRBV7-3 to TRBJ2-5, with a weak D call TRBD2 (5 bases). Germline lookup yields CDR1 SGHTA and CDR2 FQGTGA. The CDR3 has 14 amino acids. V was pared by 1 base and J by 2 bases, with 8 bases between. In DNA, the CDR3 is TGTGCCAGCAGCTTAAGCACGGGGCAAGAGACCCAGTACTTC. Its protein is CASSLSTGQETQYF.

V usage is TRBV5-5 and J usage is TRBJ2-5; D is ambiguous. Germline V gene sequence: CDR1 SGHKS, CDR2 YYEKEE (reference sequence). The CDR3 has 16 amino acids. V lost 0 bases and J 1 base, leaving 13 bases between the germline ends. The CDR3 spells CASSLAGLVPQETQYF. The CDR3 bases are TGTGCCAGCAGCTTGGCGGGTTTGGTCCCCCAAGAGACCCAGTACTTC. The full variable domain, rest sourced from reference TRBV5-5 and TRBJ2-5, is DAGVTQSPTHLIKTRGQQVTLRCSPISGHKSVSWYQQVLGQGPQFIFQYYEKEERGRGNFPDRFSARQFPNYSSELNVNALLLGDSALYLCASSLAGLVPQETQYFGPGTRLLVL.

The rearrangement uses TRBV19 and TRBJ1-5; TRBD1 might be the D (6 bases). Trimming shortened V by 1 base and J by 11 bases, and 12 bases separated the two germline ends. Per germline, CDR1 LNHDA and CDR2 SQIVND (reference sequence). The CDR3 loop spans 13 amino acids. CDR3 sequence reads: CASSIVERQAQHF. CDR3 in DNA: TGTGCCAGTAGTATAGTTGAACGACAGGCCCAGCATTTT. Full variable domain (outside the CDR3, taken from reference TRBV19 and TRBJ1-5): DGGITQSPKYLFRKEGQNVTLSCEQNLNHDAMYWYRQDPGQGLRLIYYSQIVNDFQKGDIAEGYSVSREKKESFPLTVTSAQKNPTAFYLCASSIVERQAQHFGDGTRLSIL.

This clone was detected only once. J is TRBJ2-5 and V is TRBV7-2, with 9 bases lining up with TRBD1. The CDR3 consists of 15 residues. Germline V lookup: CDR1 SGHTA, CDR2 FQGNSA. V shed 1 base, J shed 4 bases, and the junction held 4 bases outside the gene matches. Here the CDR3 DNA reads TGTGCCAGCAGCTTAGTTGGACAGGGGCCAGAGACCCAGTACTTC. This translates into CASSLVGQGPETQYF. The whole variable domain, remainder taken from reference TRBV7-2 and TRBJ2-5, is GAGVSQSPSNKVTEKGKDVELRCDPISGHTALYWYRQSLGQGLEFLIYFQGNSAPDKSGLPSDRFSAERTGGSVSTLTIQRTQQEDSAVYLCASSLVGQGPETQYFGPGTRLLVL.

V usage is TRBV19 and J usage is TRBJ2-1, with a tentative D call TRBD2 (6 bases). With 5 bases removed from V and 6 bases from J, the gap between germline ends came to 26 bases. The CDR3 is made up of 18 amino acids. The germline gives CDR1 LNHDA, CDR2 SQIVND (reference sequence). Written as DNA, the CDR3 is TGTGCCAGTAGTCGAGACACTACGGGTCGGGAGAGGGTCAATGAGCAGTTCTTC. It specifies CASSRDTTGRERVNEQFF.

This rearrangement joins TRBV18 to TRBJ1-2, with unresolved D. Trimming left V 2 bases short and J 6 bases short, with 7 bases between. The CDR3 loop spans 12 amino acids. CDR1 is KGHSH and CDR2 is LQKENI in the germline V gene. The CDR3 DNA sequence: TGTGCCAGCTCACCAATGGCAGATGGCTACACCTTC. The encoded protein is CASSPMADGYTF.

The V gene is TRBV6-5, the J gene TRBJ1-1; no definite D call. Germline-derived CDR1 and CDR2 are MNHEY and SVGAGI. With 6 bases removed from V and 0 bases from J, the gap between germline ends came to 8 bases. This CDR3 is built from 13 residues. The CDR3, as DNA: TGTGCCAGCAGCTTCTCAGTGAACACTGAAGCTTTCTTT. Protein: CASSFSVNTEAFF.

The chain carries TRBV14 and TRBJ1-1, with 7 bases aligning to TRBD1. The CDR3 extends over 15 amino acids. Trimming removed 0 bases from V and 6 bases from J; junction bases left unmatched: 7. Germline loops: CDR1 SGHDN, CDR2 FVKESK. CDR3 sequence: CASSQDPTTGPEAFF. CDR3 coding DNA: TGTGCCAGCAGCCAAGATCCCACGACAGGGCCTGAAGCTTTCTTT. Filled out from reference TRBV14 and TRBJ1-1, the complete variable domain reads EAGVTQFPSHSVIEKGQTVTLRCDPISGHDNLYWYRRVMGKEIKFLLHFVKESKQDESGMPNNRFLAERTGGTYSTLKVQPAELEDSGVYFCASSQDPTTGPEAFFGQGTRLTVV.

V usage is TRBV3-1 (or the pseudogene TRBV3-2) and J usage is TRBJ2-1; D not certain. This CDR3 spans 11 amino acids. The V gene lost 0 bases and the J gene lost 10 bases, with 4 bases spanning the gap. CDR1 is LGHDT and CDR2 is YNNKEL in the germline V gene (reference sequence). DNA of the CDR3: TGTGCCAGCAGCCAAGACAGGGAGCAGTTCTTC. It is translated as CASSQDREQFF.

CDR3 nucleotides: TGCAGTGCTAGAGAGGAGCCTCAGTATTTT. Encoded protein: CSAREEPQYF. This rearrangement joins TRBV20-1 to TRBJ2-3, with D uncertain. The CDR3 consists of 10 residues. The ends were cut back, 0 bases at V and 12 bases at J, with 7 bases in the middle. In germline, CDR1 is DFQATT, CDR2 SNEGSKA (reference sequence).